This record covers a single T cell receptor beta chain. The repertoire was sequenced with immunoSEQ multiplex PCR; TCRdb's copy has only in-frame clones and lacks some. This sample has 81,000 or so clones, with more than 75% found just once. The timepoints at which blood was sampled were baseline, cycle 4 day 1, and cycle 7 day 1. The data were obtained in a study of OX40 agonist ivuxolimab in advanced cancers. On the study more broadly: Patients undergoing dose escalation presented with hepatocellular carcinoma, melanoma, renal cell or head and neck cancer.

The germline gives CDR1 KGHSH, CDR2 LQKENI. The CDR3 is 17 residues long. V dropped 3 bases and J dropped 0 bases, with 18 bases sitting between them. Sequencing used CD4+ or CD8+ T cells sorted from blood, obtained in a trial of the OX40 agonist ivuxolimab. The chain combines TRBV18 with TRBJ2-7; tentative D call: TRBD2 (7 bases). The clonotype comes from an adult with an advanced solid tumor such as melanoma, head and neck, liver or kidney cancer. The CDR3 spells CASSPTSNRGASYEQYF. CDR3 nucleotide sequence: TGTGCCAGCTCACCCACTAGTAACCGGGGGGCCTCCTACGAGCAGTACTTC.